Below, 27 T cell receptor beta chains from the same sample are listed, as sequenced in a study of cytomegalovirus exposure and HLA in healthy donors. Amplification used 60 Vbeta primers and 13 Jbeta primers. Assay used: immunoSEQ multiplex PCR; TCRdb lists only in-frame clones, some missing. This table holds 150,000 or so clones, over 60% found once. Sequenced: PBMCs. These receptors were taken from a female donor in good health and CMV-seronegative.

V is TRBV2 and J is TRBJ2-7, with D perhaps matching TRBD2 (5 bases). The CDR3 runs to 12 residues. The V and J ends lost 8 bases and 7 bases respectively, with 15 bases between them. Per germline, CDR1 SNHLY and CDR2 FYNNEI. In DNA, the CDR3 is TGTGCCAGCTCCTGGATTTCGGGGGAGCAGTACTTC. Encoded protein: CASSWISGEQYF.

This clone was picked up one time. The chain couples TRBV27 to TRBJ1-6; no reliable D call. Germline lookup yields CDR1 MNHEY and CDR2 SMNVEV (reference sequence). This CDR3 region has 14 residues. Trimming removed 6 bases from V and 0 bases from J, with 6 bases in between. The CDR3 DNA reads as TGTGCCAGCAGGGGGAGCTCCTATAATTCACCCCTCCACTTT. This codes for CASRGSSYNSPLHF.

V usage is TRBV7-8 and J usage is TRBJ2-1, with TRBD1 matching 10 bases. V trimming: 1 base; J trimming: 7 bases; junction bases outside the gene matches: 10. Germline V gene data show CDR1 as SGHVS and CDR2 as FQNEAQ. This CDR3 comprises 17 residues. In DNA, the CDR3 is TGTGCCAGCAGCTTAGTAGTGGGGGACAGGGGCCGGAATGAGCAGTTCTTC. Amino acids: CASSLVVGDRGRNEQFF.

Only one count was recorded for this clone. One junction end disagrees with the germline gene, perhaps due to a read error. This sequence joins TRBV5-6 and TRBJ2-4; 9 bases match TRBD1. Germline V lookup: CDR1 SGHDT, CDR2 YYEEEE. The CDR3 runs 14 residues. The CDR3 is CASSLQGAKNSQYF. CDR3 DNA sequence: TGTGCCAGCAGCCTACAGGGGGCCAAAAACAGTCAGTACTTC. Full variable domain (missing parts from reference TRBV5-6 and TRBJ2-4): DAGVTQSPTHLIKTRGQQVTLRCSPKSGHDTVSWYQQALGQGPQFIFQYYEEEERQRGNFPDRFSGHQFPNYSSELNVNALLLGDSALYLCASSLQGAKNSQYFGAGTRLSVL.

This chain links TRBV7-9 with TRBJ2-2; TRBD2 agrees at 7 bases. Per germline, CDR1 SEHNR and CDR2 FQNEAQ (reference sequence). V dropped 0 bases and J dropped 7; count of bases not matched to a gene: 5. The CDR3 is 15 amino acids. The CDR3 DNA reads TGTGCCAGCAGCTTAGCGGGAGGGCCAGACGGGGAGCTGTTTTTT. This encodes CASSLAGGPDGELFF.

The chain uses TRBV19 and TRBJ2-7; a weak D match, TRBD1 (6 bases). The germline gives CDR1 LNHDA, CDR2 SQIVND (reference sequence). This CDR3 is 13 amino acids long. Trimming pared 1 base from V and 5 bases from J, leaving 9 bases between. The CDR3 loop reads CASSIGGGDEQYF. For the CDR3, the DNA is TGTGCCAGTAGTATAGGAGGGGGAGACGAGCAGTACTTC.

This rearrangement joins TRBV18 to TRBJ1-5, with TRBD1 identical over 8 bases. Germline CDR1 reads KGHSH; CDR2 reads LQKENI. The CDR3 runs to 18 residues. Losses at the gene ends were 0 bases for V and 4 bases for J; bases not matched to a gene: 11. Here the CDR3 reads CASSPPREGQARNQPQHF. CDR3 bases: TGTGCCAGCTCACCACCGAGAGAGGGACAGGCAAGAAATCAGCCCCAGCATTTT.

The CDR3 sequence: CASSLLPPDRVEAFF. CDR3 bases: TGTGCCAGCAGCCTTCTCCCCCCAGACAGGGTCGAAGCTTTCTTT. The chain couples TRBV28 to TRBJ1-1, with TRBD1 matching over 7 bases. The germline CDR1 and CDR2 sequences are MDHEN and SYDVKM. This CDR3 has 15 residues. After removal of 6 bases from V and 8 bases from J, the junction contained 15 bases not matched to a gene.

The V gene is TRBV4-2, the J gene TRBJ2-1, with D possibly being TRBD2 (5 bases). The V gene lost 0 bases and the J gene lost 5 bases, with 5 bases spanning the gap. CDR3 size: 13 residues. Germline V lookup: CDR1 LGHNA, CDR2 YNFKEQ. The CDR3: CASSQERDNEQFF. CDR3 nucleotide sequence: TGTGCCAGCAGCCAAGAGCGGGACAATGAGCAGTTCTTC.

V usage is TRBV29-1 and J usage is TRBJ2-7; D may be TRBD1 (6 bases). Germline V gene data show CDR1 as SQVTM and CDR2 as ANQGSEA. V gave up 3 bases and J gave up 0 bases, with 12 bases separating them. The CDR3 totals 14 residues. CDR3 amino acids: CSVETGRSSYEQYF. In nucleotides, the CDR3 is TGCAGCGTTGAGACAGGAAGGAGCTCCTACGAGCAGTACTTC.

The genes are TRBV7-8 and TRBJ2-7; TRBD2 is a possible D gene (6 bases). Germline V gene data show CDR1 as SGHVS and CDR2 as FQNEAQ. V was cut by 11 bases and J by 2 bases, with 19 bases left in between. This CDR3 region has 14 residues. CDR3 bases: TGTGCCTCAGCTAGGAGGGGCGCCACCTACGAGCAGTACTTC. Translating it yields CASARRGATYEQYF. Combining the CDR3 with reference TRBV7-8 and TRBJ2-7 gives the whole variable domain GAGVSQSPRYKVAKRGQDVALRCDPISGHVSLFWYQQALGQGPEFLTYFQNEAQLDKSGLPSDRFFAERPEGSVSTLKIQRTQQEDSAVYLCASARRGATYEQYFGPGTRLTVT.

The J gene is TRBJ2-3, the V gene TRBV10-3; perhaps TRBD2 as D (5 bases). Trimming took 0 bases from V and 7 from J, leaving 14 bases between them. The CDR3 spans 15 residues. CDR1 and CDR2 from the germline V gene are ENHRY and SYGVKD. The CDR3 protein is CAISESGVGENTQYF. CDR3 DNA sequence: TGTGCCATCAGTGAGTCGGGTGTTGGGGAGAATACGCAGTATTTT.

The chain recombines TRBV2 with TRBJ1-1, with TRBD1 identical over 10 bases. The CDR3 runs to 15 residues. J gave up 5 bases and V 7 bases, and 10 bases lay outside the gene matches. Germline CDR1 reads SNHLY; CDR2 reads FYNNEI. The CDR3 reads CASNRQGAGGTEAFF. The DNA of the CDR3 is TGTGCCAGCAATAGACAGGGGGCCGGAGGAACTGAAGCTTTCTTT.

CDR3 in DNA: TGCGCCAGCAGCCATTACGACAGGGGCCAGTCCCAGTACTTC. Translating it yields CASSHYDRGQSQYF. V is TRBV4-1 and J is TRBJ2-5; 8 bases agree with TRBD1. After removal of 3 bases from V and 9 bases from J, the junction contained 9 bases not matched to a gene. The V gene's germline CDR1 is MGHRA and CDR2 YSYEKL. The CDR3 has 14 residues.

This clone occurred once. The chain links TRBV5-1 to TRBJ2-1; 13 bases are a match to TRBD2. This CDR3 is 15 amino acids long. V shed 1 base, J shed 8 bases, and the junction held 3 bases outside the gene matches. Germline V gene sequence: CDR1 SGHRS, CDR2 YFSETQ. CDR3 region: CASSLKLAGGHEQFF. In nucleotides, the CDR3 is TGCGCCAGCAGCTTGAAACTAGCGGGGGGGCATGAGCAGTTCTTC.

This chain uses TRBV5-3 with TRBJ1-1; 8 nucleotides match TRBD1. TRBV5-3 carries the ORF label, with uncertain function. After removal of 4 bases from V and 3 bases from J, the junction contained 14 bases not matched to a gene. The CDR3 spans 17 residues. The CDR3 coding sequence is TGTGCCAGAAGCCCGCCCCGGCAGGGGGCTAGGGACACTGAAGCTTTCTTT. This translates into CARSPPRQGARDTEAFF.

The rearrangement joins TRBV5-1 to TRBJ1-4; TRBD1 is a possible D gene (6 bases). The CDR3 is 13 amino acids. Trimming removed 5 bases from V and 4 bases from J, with 9 bases in between. The germline gives CDR1 SGHRS, CDR2 YFSETQ. CDR3 loop: CASRRTVNEKLFF. In DNA form, the CDR3 reads TGCGCCAGCAGAAGGACAGTTAATGAAAAACTGTTTTTT.

This clone was seen a handful of times. This chain connects TRBV7-3 to TRBJ2-5, with D possibly TRBD2 on 5 matching bases. V lost 0 bases, J lost 2 bases, and 10 bases lay in between. The CDR3 is 15 amino acids. Germline V gene lookup returns CDR1 SGHTA and CDR2 FQGTGA. The CDR3 region has the DNA TGTGCCAGCAGCTTAACCTCGGGGAGACAAGAGACCCAGTACTTC. Amino acids: CASSLTSGRQETQYF.

V and J are TRBV29-1 and TRBJ2-3; 8 bases are a match to TRBD2. From germline, CDR1 is SQVTM and CDR2 ANQGSEA. CDR3 length: 13 residues. J was trimmed by 6 bases and V by 5 bases; bases with no gene match: 7. CDR3 protein: CSVYRGGADTQYF. As DNA, the CDR3 is TGCAGCGTTTACCGGGGGGGCGCGGATACGCAGTATTTT.

This clone has a handful of counts. This chain connects TRBV5-1 to TRBJ2-4, with 7 nucleotides matching TRBD1. The length of the CDR3 is 19 residues. The ends lost 4 bases at V and 12 bases at J; junction bases unmatched: 28. Germline V CDR1 and CDR2: SGHRS, YFSETQ. The CDR3 DNA is TGCGCCAGCAGCACCGCGAGACAGGGATCTCAAATCCCCGGCGACAGTCAGTACTTC. Encoded protein: CASSTARQGSQIPGDSQYF.

This rearrangement joins TRBV28 to TRBJ1-2; no definite D call. The V gene lost 5 bases and the J gene lost 8 bases, with 24 bases spanning the gap. The germline gives CDR1 MDHEN, CDR2 SYDVKM. The CDR3 length is 16 residues. The CDR3 reads CASSEAGRALGRGYTF. The DNA for the CDR3 is TGTGCCAGCAGTGAGGCCGGGAGGGCCTTAGGAAGGGGCTACACCTTC.

The rearrangement links TRBV27 to TRBJ1-2; tentatively, D is TRBD1 (6 bases). Trimming stripped 4 bases from V and 4 bases from J, with 10 bases between. CDR3 length equals 13 residues. Germline CDR1 and CDR2: MNHEY and SMNVEV (reference sequence). CDR3 nucleotide sequence: TGTGCCAGCAGTTATCAGGGGACCTATGGCTACACCTTC. Translating gives CASSYQGTYGYTF.

The J gene is TRBJ2-5, the V gene TRBV28; the D is unclear. The end of the DNA is better explained by TRBJ2-7, so the J call may be wrong. Germline CDR1 is MDHEN and CDR2 is SYDVKM. The CDR3 sequence is 14 residues long. The CDR3 protein is CASSAPFPFYEQYF. As DNA, the CDR3 is TGTGCCAGCAGTGCCCCCTTCCCATTCTACGAGCAGTACTTC.

This chain uses TRBV5-1 with TRBJ2-5; TRBD2 matches 8 bases. CDR3 size: 14 residues. With V trimmed by 4 bases and J by 11 bases, 13 bases remained unmatched. Germline CDR1 is SGHRS and CDR2 is YFSETQ. CDR3 nucleotides: TGCGCCAGCAGCCCCGGGGGGGTGGCGGGTGAGCAGTACTTC. This codes for CASSPGGVAGEQYF.

This clone has more than one count but fewer than ten. CDR3 nucleotide sequence: TGTGCCAGCAGTGTAGTCGGGCCCCAGCATTTT. Translation: CASSVVGPQHF. The chain employs TRBV28 and TRBJ1-5, with unresolved D. V lost 5 bases and J 9 bases, leaving 8 bases between the germline ends. The CDR3 is made up of 11 amino acids. Germline lookup yields CDR1 MDHEN and CDR2 SYDVKM. Full variable domain (remainder filled in from reference TRBV28 and TRBJ1-5): DVKVTQSSRYLVKRTGEKVFLECVQDMDHENMFWYRQDPGLGLRLIYFSYDVKMKEKGDIPEGYSVSREKKERFSLILESASTNQTSMYLCASSVVGPQHFGDGTRLSIL.

This chain joins TRBV7-8 and TRBJ2-1, with D tentatively TRBD2 (5 bases). From germline, CDR1 is SGHVS and CDR2 FQNEAQ. There are 14 residues in the CDR3. Trimming stripped 5 bases from V and 10 bases from J, with 18 bases between. Here the CDR3 reads CASSHRRLGGEQFF. CDR3 DNA sequence: TGTGCCAGCAGCCACCGTCGGCTTGGCGGGGAGCAGTTCTTC.

The rearrangement links TRBV7-9 to TRBJ2-5, with D possibly being TRBD1 (6 bases). The germline gives CDR1 SEHNR, CDR2 FQNEAQ (reference sequence). This CDR3 region has 14 residues. Trimming cost V 5 bases and J 3 bases, with 13 bases left between them. The CDR3 nucleotides are TGTGCCAGCAGCCCAGGGGCTTGGGAAGAGACCCAGTACTTC. Translation gives CASSPGAWEETQYF.